This is a list of T cell receptor beta chains from one sample in a study of neoadjuvant anti-PD-1 for oral cavity cancer. The table came from immunoSEQ multiplex PCR; TCRdb's copy has only in-frame clones and leaves some out. Of about 14,000 clones detected, roughly three quarters appear once; the ten largest clones hold less than 3%. The source material was PBMCs, sampled before nivolumab (anti-PD-1) treatment. The receptors here all came from a person aged 35-80 years with oral cavity squamous cell carcinoma. Both conserved end residues are part of each CDR3. A D gene is named only where the DNA matches it firmly. For some rows the clone size is stated as once, few or many, or as a class when expanded; others skip it.

.	.	TRBV7-6	TRBJ1-2	TGTGCCAGCAGCTTAGCAGGGCTTTCGGCTAACGACTACACCTTC	CASSLAGLSANDYTF
.	.	TRBV10-1	TRBJ2-1	TGCGCCAGCAGTGATTTCCGGACAGGGAGGGTAATGAATGAGCAGTTCTTC	CASSDFRTGRVMNEQFF
.	once	TRBV5-1	TRBJ2-5	TGCGCCAGCAGCTTGACGACGACAGCTCGAGAGACCCAGTACTTC	CASSLTTTARETQYF
.	once	TRBV19	TRBJ2-7	TGTGCCAGTAGTATGGACTTTTACGAGCAGTACTTC	CASSMDFYEQYF
.	.	TRBV27	TRBJ2-3	TGTGCCAGCAGTTTACGATCCCCCGCATCTTATAGCACAGATACGCAGTATTTT	CASSLRSPASYSTDTQYF
.	.	TRBV12-2	TRBJ2-3	TGTGCAAGTCGCTCAAACCGGGGGAGTACCCCAGATACGCAGTATTTT	CASRSNRGSTPDTQYF
.	.	TRBV10-2	TRBJ1-1	TGCGCCAGCAGCGGGTACGGTAATACTGAAGCTTTCTTT	CASSGYGNTEAFF
.	.	TRBV4-1	TRBJ2-7	TGCGCCAGCAGCCAAGTCGGGCTATCCAGCTCCTACGAGCAGTACTTC	CASSQVGLSSSYEQYF
.	.	TRBV7-2	TRBJ1-1	TGTGCCAGCAGGGGACAACCGAACACTGAAGCTTTCTTT	CASRGQPNTEAFF
TRBD2	.	TRBV7-9	TRBJ2-1	TGTGCCAGCACCCCTAGCGGGAACAATGAGCAGTTCTTC	CASTPSGNNEQFF
TRBD1	.	TRBV30	TRBJ2-7	TGTGCCTGGAGTGTACTATTTCCGGGACAGGGGATGCGGTACTTC	CAWSVLFPGQGMRYF
TRBD2	.	TRBV6-5	TRBJ2-7	TGTGCCAGCACTACGCGGGAGGGTACCTACGAGCAGTACTTC	CASTTREGTYEQYF
TRBD2	once	TRBV5-6	TRBJ2-1	TGTGCCAGCAGCAAGGGACTAGCGGACTACAATGAGCAGTTCTTC	CASSKGLADYNEQFF
.	.	TRBV5-4	TRBJ1-2	TGTGCCAGCAGCTGGCCCTTCGGGCGAAGGCCCGGAGAGGCCTATGGCTACACCTTC	CASSWPFGRRPGEAYGYTF
.	once	TRBV7-8	TRBJ1-3	TGTGCCAGCAGCCCAACCGGGACATCGATTGCCGGAAACACCATATATTTT	CASSPTGTSIAGNTIYF
.	few	TRBV30	TRBJ2-1	TGTGCCTGGACCAGAGGGGCCAAGACAGGTGCTTTGCTCTTC	CAWTRGAKTGALLF
.	.	TRBV7-9	TRBJ1-1	TGTGCCAGCAGCTTTGGAGGAGGGAACACTGAAGCTTTCTTT	CASSFGGGNTEAFF
.	.	TRBV5-1	TRBJ1-1	TGCGCCAGCAGCTTCGGACGGGGGGAAGCTTTCTTT	CASSFGRGEAFF
.	once	TRBV9	TRBJ2-2	TGTGCCAGCAGCGTATTACAGGAGAACACCGGGGAGCTGTTTTTT	CASSVLQENTGELFF
.	.	TRBV11-3	TRBJ2-5	TGTGCCAGCAGCTTAGACCCAGGGGGGGAGACCCAGTACTTC	CASSLDPGGETQYF
TRBD2	.	TRBV5-1	TRBJ2-5	TGCGCCAGCAGCTTTTTTGCGCAACTAGCGGGAGTAGCAGAGACCCAGTACTTC	CASSFFAQLAGVAETQYF
.	.	TRBV12-5	TRBJ2-3	TGTGCTAGTGGCTCACCTTGGGATACGCAGTATTTT	CASGSPWDTQYF
.	.	TRBV2	TRBJ2-2	TGTGCCAGCAGTGATATCAGGAACACCGGGGAGCTGTTTTTT	CASSDIRNTGELFF
TRBD1	.	TRBV27	TRBJ1-2	TGTGCCAGCAGTTCAGGGGGCTTC	CASSSGGF
.	.	TRBV14	TRBJ1-1	TGTGCCAGCAGCTCCGCAGGGGCCCTGAACACTGAAGCTTTCTTT	CASSSAGALNTEAFF
.	.	TRBV6-4	TRBJ2-6	TGTGCCAGCAGTGACGGGGGTTCTGGGGCCAACGTCCTGACTTTC	CASSDGGSGANVLTF
.	.	TRBV19	TRBJ1-2	TGTGCCAGTAGCCCTCGGGGCAACTATGGCTACACCTTC	CASSPRGNYGYTF
TRBD1	.	TRBV7-9	TRBJ1-2	TGTGCCAGCAGCCCACCCAACAGGGGTGCTAACTATGGCTACACCTTC	CASSPPNRGANYGYTF
TRBD1	.	TRBV2	TRBJ1-6	TGTGCCAGCAGCGCTGGGACAGGATCTAATTCACCCCTCCACTTT	CASSAGTGSNSPLHF
.	.	TRBV5-6	TRBJ2-5	TGTGCCAGCAGCTTGGCAGGGGTCCGAGAGACCCAGTACTTC	CASSLAGVRETQYF
.	.	TRBV9	TRBJ2-2	TGTGCCAGCTCCGAGGGGGTCGTAGGCACCGGGGAGCTGTTTTTT	CASSEGVVGTGELFF
.	.	TRBV6-6	TRBJ2-2	TGTGCCAGCAGACAGTTCAGGAACACCGGGGAGCTGTTTTTT	CASRQFRNTGELFF
.	.	TRBV15	TRBJ2-3	TGTGCCACCAGCATTAACCGCGGAGATACGCAGTATTTT	CATSINRGDTQYF
TRBD1	.	TRBV10-3	TRBJ1-5	TGTGCCATCGGACGGGACAGGGCCTCCAATCAGCCCCAGCATTTT	CAIGRDRASNQPQHF
TRBD2	.	TRBV28	TRBJ2-7	TGTGCCAGCACAATGGGCGGGGGGACCTACGAGCAGTACTTC	CASTMGGGTYEQYF
.	.	TRBV5-6	TRBJ2-7	TGTGCCAGCAGCTTGAGGCGGCGCTCCTACGAGCAGTACTTC	CASSLRRRSYEQYF
TRBD1	.	TRBV6-6	TRBJ2-2	TGTGCCACCGGCGGACAGGGGGCTTCTGGGGAGCTGTTTTTT	CATGGQGASGELFF
.	.	TRBV13	TRBJ1-3	TGTGCCAGCAGCCAAACAGGGTACGGAAACACCATATATTTT	CASSQTGYGNTIYF
.	.	TRBV7-9	TRBJ1-1	TGTGCCAGCAGCTTATGGGGTCGCATGAACACTGAAGCTTTCTTT	CASSLWGRMNTEAFF
.	.	TRBV15	TRBJ2-5	TGTGCCACCAGCAGGCATCTACTAGATGAGGAGACCCAGTACTTC	CATSRHLLDEETQYF
.	few	TRBV4-2	TRBJ2-7	TGTGCCAGCAGCGAACAGGGCTCCCTCTCCTACGAGCAGTACTTC	CASSEQGSLSYEQYF
.	.	TRBV2	TRBJ2-3	TGTGCCAGCAGTGATTCTGCCCTCACAGATACGCAGTATTTT	CASSDSALTDTQYF
.	.	TRBV5-5	TRBJ1-1	TGTGCCAGCAGCTTGGTAGGCAGGTCCACTGAAGCTTTCTTT	CASSLVGRSTEAFF
TRBD1	.	TRBV7-4	TRBJ1-5	TGTGCCAGCAGCTTAGCCGGGACAGGGATCGTTCAGCCCCAGCATTTT	CASSLAGTGIVQPQHF
TRBD2	once	TRBV5-4	TRBJ2-3	TGTGCCAGCAGCTCAGAGGCTAGCGGGATAGGTACGCAGTATTTT	CASSSEASGIGTQYF
.	.	TRBV6-6	TRBJ1-1	TGTGCCAGCAGTTACTCTGCAGGGGCTGAAGCTTTCTTT	CASSYSAGAEAFF
.	.	TRBV4-1	TRBJ2-5	TGCGCCAGCAGCCAAGTAGTGAGTGAGACCCAGTACTTC	CASSQVVSETQYF
.	.	TRBV4-1	TRBJ2-1	TGCGCCAGCAGCCAAGAATCAGAACGCCCTACAGATGAGCAGTTCTTC	CASSQESERPTDEQFF
TRBD1	.	TRBV19	TRBJ2-7	TGTGCCAGTAGTATAGGGGGACAGGGAGGGTCCTACGAGCAGTACTTC	CASSIGGQGGSYEQYF
TRBD1	.	TRBV15	TRBJ2-7	TGTGCCACCAGCAGAGGGATTCCGGGACAGGGTATTTTCGTCGGCACCTACGAGCAGTACTTC	CATSRGIPGQGIFVGTYEQYF
TRBD2	once	TRBV11-2	TRBJ2-3	TGTGCCAGCAGCTTAGGAGGTGCGGGAGCCACAGATACGCAGTATTTT	CASSLGGAGATDTQYF
.	.	TRBV7-8	TRBJ1-1	TGTGCCAGCAGCCTAGGGTTAGGTAACACTGAAGCTTTCTTT	CASSLGLGNTEAFF
.	.	TRBV2	TRBJ2-1	TGTGCCAGCAGTGAAAATGTTATTGGCTCTAGCTCCTACAATGAGCAGTTCTTC	CASSENVIGSSSYNEQFF